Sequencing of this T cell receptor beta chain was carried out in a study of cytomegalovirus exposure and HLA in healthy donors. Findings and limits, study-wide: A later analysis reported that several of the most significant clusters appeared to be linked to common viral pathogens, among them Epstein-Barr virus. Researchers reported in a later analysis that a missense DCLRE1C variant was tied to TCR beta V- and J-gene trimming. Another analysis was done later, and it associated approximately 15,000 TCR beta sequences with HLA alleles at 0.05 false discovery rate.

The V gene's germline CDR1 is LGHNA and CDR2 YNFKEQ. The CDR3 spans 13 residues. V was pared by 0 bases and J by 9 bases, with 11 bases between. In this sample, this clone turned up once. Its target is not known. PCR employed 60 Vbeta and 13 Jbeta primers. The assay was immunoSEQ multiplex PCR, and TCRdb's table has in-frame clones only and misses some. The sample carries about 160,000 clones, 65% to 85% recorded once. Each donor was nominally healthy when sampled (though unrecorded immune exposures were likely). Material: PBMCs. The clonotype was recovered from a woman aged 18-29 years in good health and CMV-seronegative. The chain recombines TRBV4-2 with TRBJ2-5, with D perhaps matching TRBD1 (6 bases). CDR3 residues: CASSQEVGTPQYF. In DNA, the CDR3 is TGTGCCAGCAGCCAAGAAGTGGGGACACCCCAGTACTTC.